Shown below are 10 T cell receptor beta chains from a single sample sequenced in a study of cytotoxic CD8 clonotypes in ibrutinib-treated CLL. Repertoires were generated with immunoSEQ multiplex PCR, while TCRdb's copy carries only in-frame clones and drops some. This table holds 250,000 or so clones, 70% found once. Sequenced here: PBMCs, sampled after 24 months of ibrutinib treatment. The source is a human donor with chronic lymphocytic leukemia.

This chain uses TRBV19 with TRBJ1-5, with 9 bases identical to TRBD1. Germline V gene data show CDR1 as LNHDA and CDR2 as SQIVND (reference sequence). The CDR3 is 16 residues long. Trimming removed 3 bases from V and 4 bases from J; junction bases left unmatched: 7. The CDR3, as DNA: TGTGCCAGTAGTATCCACCACAGGGGGCGAAATCAGCCCCAGCATTTT. Translated, it gives CASSIHHRGRNQPQHF.

The chain's CDR3 is CASSPQGTGNTIYF. The CDR3 DNA sequence: TGTGCCAGCAGCCCCCAGGGTACAGGAAACACCATATATTTT. The V gene is TRBV11-2, the J gene TRBJ1-3; possible D gene TRBD1, 5 bases. Trimming cost V 5 bases and J 4 bases, with 12 bases left between them. The germline V gene has CDR1 SGHAT and CDR2 FQNNGV. This CDR3 has 14 amino acids. Variable domain in full (rest from reference TRBV11-2 and TRBJ1-3): EAGVAQSPRYKIIEKRQSVAFWCNPISGHATLYWYQQILGQGPKLLIQFQNNGVVDDSQLPKDRFSAERLKGVDSTLKIQPAKLEDSAVYLCASSPQGTGNTIYFGEGSWLTVV.

This clone was counted a single time. V and J are TRBV11-3 and TRBJ2-7; D may be TRBD2 (5 bases). From germline, CDR1 is SGHNT and CDR2 YENEEA. The CDR3 is 13 amino acids. V was pared by 11 bases and J by 1 base, with 15 bases between. The chain's CDR3 is CAWESGESYEQYF. The CDR3 DNA reads as TGTGCCTGGGAGAGCGGAGAATCCTACGAGCAGTACTTC.

This chain joins TRBV18 and TRBJ1-1; TRBD1 matches at 8 bases. CDR1 is KGHSH and CDR2 is LQKENI in the germline V gene. CDR3 length equals 14 residues. Trimming at V came to 3 bases and at J to 4 bases, leaving 4 bases not matched to a gene. In DNA, the CDR3 is TGTGCCAGCTCACCTCAGGGGGCCGGCACTGAAGCTTTCTTT. Translated, it gives CASSPQGAGTEAFF.

The chain has TRBV11-3 and TRBJ2-1, with 11 bases lining up with TRBD2. Trimming cost V 3 bases and J 4 bases; bases outside gene matches: 14. The germline V gene has CDR1 SGHNT and CDR2 YENEEA. The CDR3 extends over 19 amino acids. The CDR3 loop is CASSFTGTSGPTEYNEQFF. CDR3 bases: TGTGCCAGCAGCTTCACCGGGACTAGCGGACCAACCGAATACAATGAGCAGTTCTTC.

Only a few counts were recorded for this clone. The chain uses TRBV6-5 and TRBJ2-7, with 12 bases that match TRBD1. Germline V lookup: CDR1 MNHEY, CDR2 SVGAGI. The CDR3 consists of 15 residues. Trimming cost V 8 bases and J 6 bases; bases outside gene matches: 11. This CDR3 reads CASSSRGTGGGEQYF. Here the CDR3 DNA reads TGTGCCAGCTCCAGCCGTGGGACAGGGGGCGGCGAGCAGTACTTC.

This sequence joins TRBV9 and TRBJ2-7; D is perhaps TRBD1 or TRBD2 (6 bases each). Per the germline V gene, CDR1 is SGDLS and CDR2 is YYNGEE. Trimming removed 0 bases from V and 6 bases from J, with 16 bases in between. The CDR3 spans 15 residues. The CDR3 sequence is CASSVESGGTTEQYF. In DNA, the CDR3 is TGTGCCAGCAGCGTAGAATCCGGGGGCACGACCGAGCAGTACTTC.

The rearrangement links TRBV6-5 to TRBJ2-7; 7 bases agree with TRBD1. Looked up from germline, CDR1 is MNHEY and CDR2 is SVGAGI. This CDR3 is 15 amino acids long. Germline trimming cut 2 bases from V and 6 bases from J; bases unmatched to any gene: 10. CDR3 bases: TGTGCCAGCAGTTACCTCGGGACAGCCTGGGGCGAGCAGTACTTC. Its protein is CASSYLGTAWGEQYF.

This clone occurred a few times. The V and J genes are TRBV5-1 and TRBJ2-3, with D possibly being TRBD1 (6 bases). Looked up from germline, CDR1 is SGHRS and CDR2 is YFSETQ. This CDR3 is built from 14 residues. Trimming stripped 4 bases from V and 1 base from J, with 10 bases between. The DNA of the CDR3 is TGCGCCAGCAGCCCTTACAGGGGCACAGATACGCAGTATTTT. It translates to CASSPYRGTDTQYF.

V usage is TRBV10-3 and J usage is TRBJ2-5, with 8 bases identical to TRBD1. This CDR3 spans 13 amino acids. Trimming removed 6 bases from V and 6 bases from J; junction bases left unmatched: 6. CDR1 and CDR2 (germline): ENHRY, SYGVKD. The CDR3 DNA is TGTGCCATCAGCCTGACAGGGGAACAGACCCAGTACTTC. Translated: CAISLTGEQTQYF.